The rows below give T cell receptor beta chains drawn from one sample of a study of glioma-infiltrating T cells. TCRdb re-called the multiplex PCR reads through MiXCR, storing one row per CDR3 protein. This table has fewer than 250,000 distinct CDR3 sequences, 32% appearing once. The sequencing input was glioma tissue, nonneoplastic brain tissue, or PBMCs (not recorded which). The receptors come from a human donor with low-grade glioma or glioblastoma, undergoing nonglioma brain surgery, or in good health (not recorded which). CDR3s include the opening cysteine and the closing phenylalanine or tryptophan. The D gene is left open where the match is weak. Clone size, where shown, is once, few, many, or a class for clones that have expanded.

clone_size	v_call	d_call	j_call	cdr3_aa	cdr3_nt
-	TRBV3-1	-	TRBJ2-7	CASSPSWDLQKYF	TGTGCCAGCAGCCCGTCCTGGGACTTGCAGAAGTACTTC
-	TRBV10-2	TRBD2	TRBJ2-3	CASSSRTSGRTDTQYF	TGCGCCAGCAGTTCCAGGACTAGCGGGAGAACAGATACGCAGTATTTT
many	TRBV18	TRBD1	TRBJ1-5	CASSGGQENQPQHF	TGTGCCAGCTCCGGGGGACAGGAGAATCAGCCCCAGCATTTT
-	TRBV5-5	TRBD1	TRBJ2-1	CASSFEGQGHNEQFF	TGTGCCAGCAGCTTCGAGGGACAGGGACACAATGAGCAGTTCTTC
many	TRBV15	-	TRBJ1-6	CATTFLQGSPLHF	TGTGCCACTACATTCCTCCAGGGTTCACCCCTCCACTTT
-	TRBV5-1	-	TRBJ2-2	CASGLSWVVGELFF	TGCGCCAGCGGCTTGTCCTGGGTAGTCGGGGAGCTGTTTTTT
-	TRBV24-1	-	TRBJ2-2	CATKTTGVERREETWELFF	TGTGCCACCAAAACTACAGGGGTGGAGAGGCGGGAGGAGACCTGGGAGCTGTTTTTT
many	TRBV28	-	TRBJ1-5	CASTLGGGNQPQHF	TGTGCCAGCACCCTGGGAGGGGGCAATCAGCCCCAGCATTTT
many	TRBV20-1	-	TRBJ2-3	CSAIPEADTQYF	TGCAGTGCTATCCCTGAAGCAGATACGCAGTATTTT
few	TRBV7-2	-	TRBJ2-3	CASSLDYAGNTDTQYF	TGTGCCAGCAGCTTAGATTATGCGGGAAACACAGATACGCAGTATTTT
-	TRBV12-3/TRBV12-4	-	TRBJ2-7	CASSYNGLLGEQYF	TGTGCCAGCAGTTACAACGGACTACTAGGCGAGCAGTACTTC
many	TRBV20-1	TRBD2	TRBJ2-7	CSARSLAGVHYEQYF	TGCAGTGCTAGATCGTTAGCGGGAGTCCACTACGAGCAGTACTTC
many	TRBV4-1	-	TRBJ1-2	CASSRVSGVDYGYTF	TGCGCCAGCAGCCGGGTGAGCGGAGTGGACTATGGCTACACCTTC
-	TRBV15	-	TRBJ2-5	CATSRATGAGETQYF	TGTGCCACCAGCAGAGCAACGGGGGCGGGGGAGACCCAGTACTTC